Shown below are 28 T cell receptor beta chains from a single sample sequenced in a study of T cells in tuberculosis. Sorting used thawed, overnight-rested PBMC stained with anti-CD3, a viability dye and GMM-loaded CD1B tetramer. The lipid loaded on the CD1B tetramers was C32 glucose monomycolate from Rhodococcus equi. Sequencing was performed with immunoSEQ multiplex PCR; in TCRdb, only in-frame clones are kept and a portion is missing. The sample lists more than 70,000 clones; roughly 88% were seen once. The sample taken for sequencing was CD1b-GMM tetramer-negative cells sorted from PBMCs. These receptors were obtained from an adult woman with latent tuberculosis.

V usage is TRBV10-2 and J usage is TRBJ2-3, with a possible D match to TRBD1 (6 bases). The CDR3 totals 13 residues. The ends were cut back, 6 bases at V and 4 bases at J, with 11 bases in the middle. Germline V CDR1 and CDR2: WSHSY, SAAADI. In nucleotides, the CDR3 is TGCGCCAGCAGGCACACAGGGTCAGATACGCAGTATTTT. Translated: CASRHTGSDTQYF.

The gene calls are TRBV10-3 and TRBJ2-7; D is uncertain. CDR3 length equals 11 residues. V was cut by 1 base and J by 6 bases, with 4 bases left in between. Looked up from germline, CDR1 is ENHRY and CDR2 is SYGVKD. CDR3 sequence (DNA): TGTGCCATCAGTGAGTTGAGCGAGCAGTACTTC. Translated, it gives CAISELSEQYF.

CDR3 coding DNA: TGCGCCAGCAGCTTGGAGGAGTCTAACTATGGCTACACCTTC. It specifies CASSLEESNYGYTF. This rearrangement joins TRBV5-1 to TRBJ1-2; D unclear. CDR1 is SGHRS and CDR2 is YFSETQ in the germline V gene. The V end was cut by 0 bases, the J end by 0 bases, with 6 bases between. CDR3 size: 14 residues.

This clone has only a few counts. V and J are TRBV5-1 and TRBJ1-4, with no clear D. The V gene lost 0 bases and the J gene lost 6 bases, with 6 bases spanning the gap. The CDR3 extends over 13 amino acids. From germline, CDR1 is SGHRS and CDR2 YFSETQ. CDR3 nucleotides: TGCGCCAGCAGCTTGGACGGAGATGAAAAACTGTTTTTT. This encodes CASSLDGDEKLFF.

The V gene is TRBV21-1, the J gene TRBJ2-1; TRBD2, the table's D call, was not compared with the DNA. TRBV21-1 is noted as a pseudogene. The CDR3 length is 17 residues. This CDR3 is CASNPRLAGGPTNEQFF. As DNA, the CDR3 is TGTGCCAGCAACCCAAGACTAGCGGGGGGGCCCACCAATGAGCAGTTCTTC.

The rearrangement uses TRBV29-1 and TRBJ1-4; 10 bases align to TRBD1. Germline V gives CDR1 SQVTM, CDR2 ANQGSEA. The V and J ends lost 7 bases and 4 bases, in that order; junction bases with no gene match: 3. CDR3 length equals 13 residues. CDR3 DNA sequence: TGCAGCGGACGGACAGGGGGTAATGAAAAACTGTTTTTT. As protein: CSGRTGGNEKLFF. The whole variable domain, remainder taken from reference TRBV29-1 and TRBJ1-4, is SAVISQKPSRDICQRGTSLTIQCQVDSQVTMMFWYRQQPGQSLTLIATANQGSEATYESGFVIDKFPISRPNLTFSTLTVSNMSPEDSSIYLCSGRTGGNEKLFFGSGTQLSVL.

The chain recombines TRBV29-1 with TRBJ2-5, with 8 positions matching TRBD2. The ends lost 1 base at V and 2 bases at J; junction bases unmatched: 3. CDR1 is SQVTM and CDR2 is ANQGSEA in the germline V gene. This CDR3 region has 14 residues. The CDR3 nucleotides read TGCAGCGTTGAAGTTTCGGGAGGGCAAGAGACCCAGTACTTC. Its protein product is CSVEVSGGQETQYF.

J is TRBJ2-4 and V is TRBV9; D ambiguous. The CDR3 contains 12 residues. From germline, CDR1 is SGDLS and CDR2 YYNGEE. Trimming cost V 4 bases and J 7 bases, with 9 bases left between them. The CDR3 here is CASSPPGNIQYF. The CDR3 DNA follows: TGTGCCAGCAGCCCACCCGGGAACATTCAGTACTTC.

V and J are TRBV14 and TRBJ2-2, with 11 bases that match TRBD2. Germline V gene sequence: CDR1 SGHDN, CDR2 FVKESK. The CDR3 is made up of 17 amino acids. Trimming at V came to 4 bases and at J to 1 base, leaving 5 bases not matched to a gene. The CDR3 sequence: CASSPLGLAGNTGELFF. The CDR3 DNA reads TGTGCCAGCAGCCCCCTCGGACTAGCGGGGAACACCGGGGAGCTGTTTTTT.

As DNA, the CDR3 is TGTGCCAGCAGCTTGATCCAGGATGGCTACACCTTC. Translated: CASSLIQDGYTF. The rearrangement uses TRBV5-6 and TRBJ1-2; D gene ambiguous. This CDR3 comprises 12 residues. V was trimmed by 1 base and J by 6 bases, leaving 7 bases between them. Germline-derived CDR1 and CDR2 are SGHDT and YYEEEE. The full variable domain, with the rest looked up from reference TRBV5-6 and TRBJ1-2, is DAGVTQSPTHLIKTRGQQVTLRCSPKSGHDTVSWYQQALGQGPQFIFQYYEEEERQRGNFPDRFSGHQFPNYSSELNVNALLLGDSALYLCASSLIQDGYTFGSGTRLTVV.

The chain uses TRBV7-6 and TRBJ2-5, with TRBD1 identical over 8 bases. J was trimmed by 5 bases and V by 5 bases; bases with no gene match: 13. Per the germline V gene, CDR1 is SGHVS and CDR2 is FNYEAQ. CDR3 length equals 16 residues. CDR3 nucleotides: TGTGCCAGCAGCCCAGTACCGCAGGGGGCGCGGGAGACCCAGTACTTC. Encoded protein: CASSPVPQGARETQYF.

This clone appeared once. This CDR3 is CASNRDRGPDTQYF. The CDR3 DNA is TGTGCCAGCAACCGGGACAGGGGCCCAGATACGCAGTATTTT. V and J are TRBV7-9 and TRBJ2-3, with TRBD1 matching over 10 bases. Germline CDR1 is SEHNR and CDR2 is FQNEAQ (reference sequence). V lost 7 bases, J lost 4 bases, and 5 bases stayed unmatched. The CDR3 extends over 14 amino acids.

The chain combines TRBV27 with TRBJ2-3; D is perhaps TRBD1 (5 bases). The CDR3 covers 13 residues. Trimming left V 4 bases short and J 3 bases short, with 8 bases between. Germline V gene sequence: CDR1 MNHEY, CDR2 SMNVEV (reference sequence). The CDR3 protein is CASSSAGTDTQYF. The CDR3, as DNA: TGTGCCAGCAGTTCCGCAGGGACAGATACGCAGTATTTT.

This chain uses TRBV7-9 with TRBJ1-4; D unresolved. Trimming took off 5 bases at V and 5 bases at J, with 9 bases between the two ends. The CDR3 totals 13 residues. CDR1 and CDR2 (germline): SEHNR, FQNEAQ (reference sequence). The CDR3 loop reads CASSTEWNEKLFF. For the CDR3, the DNA is TGTGCCAGCAGCACTGAGTGGAATGAAAAACTGTTTTTT.

V gene TRBV18 combines with J gene TRBJ1-6; 11 bases are a match to TRBD1. The CDR3 spans 16 residues. The V gene's germline CDR1 is KGHSH and CDR2 LQKENI. Trimming took 1 base from V and 6 from J; bases not matched to a gene: 2. Here the CDR3 DNA reads TGTGCCAGCTCACCACTTGGGACAGGGGGTAATTCACCCCTCCACTTT. It translates to CASSPLGTGGNSPLHF. Full variable domain (remainder filled in from reference TRBV18 and TRBJ1-6): NAGVMQNPRHLVRRRGQEARLRCSPMKGHSHVYWYRQLPEEGLKFMVYLQKENIIDESGMPKERFSAEFPKEGPSILRIQQVVRGDSAAYFCASSPLGTGGNSPLHFGNGTRLTVT.

The V and J genes are TRBV9 and TRBJ1-5; perhaps TRBD2 as D (7 bases). The J call could be wrong; TRBJ2-3 is a better fit for the DNA end. CDR1 SGDLS and CDR2 YYNGEE come from the germline V gene. CDR3 size: 14 residues. Here the CDR3 reads CASSVGGGGQPQYF. CDR3 DNA: TGTGCCAGCAGCGTGGGGGGAGGGGGTCAGCCCCAGTATTTT.

With respect to this clone: One end of the junction does not line up with germline, which may come from a read error. The chain joins TRBV19 to TRBJ2-1; D call uncertain. The CDR3 runs 15 residues. From germline, CDR1 is LNHDA and CDR2 SQIVND (reference sequence). CDR3 amino acids: CASSIDPGSFNEQFF. DNA for the CDR3: TGTGCCAGTAGTATAGATCCAGGATCCTTCAATGAGCAGTTCTTC.

The sample holds a few counts of this clone. This rearrangement joins TRBV7-2 to TRBJ2-3; 7 bases fit TRBD2. V shed 7 bases and J 7 bases; nucleotides not matched to a gene: 8. This CDR3 spans 13 amino acids. Per germline, CDR1 SGHTA and CDR2 FQGNSA. For the CDR3, the DNA is TGTGCCAGCAACTCCGGGGGACTAAATACGCAGTATTTT. Its translation: CASNSGGLNTQYF.

V usage is TRBV29-1 and J usage is TRBJ1-2, with 9 bases that match TRBD1. V trimming: 6 bases; J trimming: 7 bases; junction bases outside the gene matches: 3. This CDR3 contains 11 residues. Germline values: CDR1 SQVTM, CDR2 ANQGSEA. The CDR3 coding sequence is TGCAGCGTGGGGGACAGGGCTGGCTACACCTTC. It codes for CSVGDRAGYTF.

V is TRBV29-1 and J is TRBJ1-1; 9 bases match TRBD1. The junction had 8 bases not matched to a gene; V was cut back by 6 bases and J by 6 bases. The CDR3 has 13 amino acids. The V gene's germline CDR1 is SQVTM and CDR2 ANQGSEA. CDR3 sequence reads: CSVSGTGSAEAFF. DNA for the CDR3: TGCAGCGTGTCCGGGACAGGGAGCGCTGAAGCTTTCTTT.

The chain recombines TRBV19 with TRBJ2-3, with 8 positions matching TRBD1. CDR1 LNHDA and CDR2 SQIVND come from the germline V gene (reference sequence). V lost 6 bases and J lost 5; bases outside the gene matches: 10. CDR3 size: 15 residues. The CDR3 is CASRQLQGAVDTQYF. CDR3 DNA: TGTGCCAGTAGGCAATTGCAGGGGGCGGTAGATACGCAGTATTTT.

The CDR3, as DNA: TGTGCCAGCAGTACACTAGCGGGGGGGCCAGATACGCAGTATTTT. This translates into CASSTLAGGPDTQYF. This rearrangement joins TRBV6-5 to TRBJ2-3, with 13 positions matching TRBD2. This CDR3 spans 15 amino acids. With V trimmed by 5 bases and J by 4 bases, 3 bases remained unmatched. Germline V gene lookup returns CDR1 MNHEY and CDR2 SVGAGI.

The chain uses TRBV2 and TRBJ2-5, with 12 bases identical to TRBD2. The J segment lost 4 bases and the V segment lost 11 bases, leaving 11 bases of the junction unmatched. CDR1 is SNHLY and CDR2 is FYNNEI in the germline V gene. The CDR3 loop spans 15 amino acids. The CDR3 loop is CAFLPLAGGGETQYF. The CDR3 region has the DNA TGTGCCTTTTTACCCCTAGCGGGGGGGGGAGAGACCCAGTACTTC.

The genes are TRBV6-5 and TRBJ1-1; 8 bases are a match to TRBD1. The CDR3 is 14 residues long. V was clipped by 6 bases and J by 5 bases; unmatched bases: 8. In germline, CDR1 is MNHEY, CDR2 SVGAGI. The chain's CDR3 is CASRWTGKETEAFF. CDR3 nucleotides: TGTGCCAGCAGGTGGACAGGGAAGGAGACTGAAGCTTTCTTT.

The chain recombines TRBV7-6 with TRBJ2-1, with 10 positions matching TRBD1. The CDR3 loop spans 15 amino acids. Trimming at V came to 3 bases and at J to 2 bases, leaving 1 base not matched to a gene. Germline V gene data show CDR1 as SGHVS and CDR2 as FNYEAQ. In DNA, the CDR3 is TGTGCCAGCAGCTTGGGACAGGGGCCCTACAATGAGCAGTTCTTC. Its translation: CASSLGQGPYNEQFF.

The rearrangement joins TRBV6-4 to TRBJ1-2, with 7 bases aligning to TRBD1. The CDR3 is made up of 13 amino acids. V dropped 0 bases and J dropped 6; count of bases not matched to a gene: 1. CDR1 and CDR2 from the germline V gene are MRHNA and SNTAGT. CDR3 protein: CASSDSGGHGYTF. In DNA, the CDR3 is TGTGCCAGCAGTGACTCAGGGGGCCATGGCTACACCTTC.

In nucleotides, the CDR3 is TGTGCCAGTAGTATAGGGGGCGCTGAGCTGTTTTTT. It translates to CASSIGGAELFF. This sequence joins TRBV19 and TRBJ2-2; tentatively, D is TRBD1 (5 bases). The V end was cut by 1 base, the J end by 11 bases, with 8 bases between. The CDR3 runs to 12 residues. In germline, CDR1 is LNHDA, CDR2 SQIVND (reference sequence). Full variable domain (outside the CDR3, taken from reference TRBV19 and TRBJ2-2): DGGITQSPKYLFRKEGQNVTLSCEQNLNHDAMYWYRQDPGQGLRLIYYSQIVNDFQKGDIAEGYSVSREKKESFPLTVTSAQKNPTAFYLCASSIGGAELFFGEGSRLTVL.

Written as DNA, the CDR3 is TGTGCCAGCAGCTTCTCGGGAAACCACAATGAGCAGTTCTTC. Its protein product is CASSFSGNHNEQFF. V and J are TRBV7-9 and TRBJ2-1; perhaps TRBD2 as D (5 bases). This CDR3 comprises 14 residues. The germline V and J ends were trimmed by 3 bases and 5 bases, with 11 bases remaining between them. Germline V CDR1 and CDR2: SEHNR, FQNEAQ (reference sequence).